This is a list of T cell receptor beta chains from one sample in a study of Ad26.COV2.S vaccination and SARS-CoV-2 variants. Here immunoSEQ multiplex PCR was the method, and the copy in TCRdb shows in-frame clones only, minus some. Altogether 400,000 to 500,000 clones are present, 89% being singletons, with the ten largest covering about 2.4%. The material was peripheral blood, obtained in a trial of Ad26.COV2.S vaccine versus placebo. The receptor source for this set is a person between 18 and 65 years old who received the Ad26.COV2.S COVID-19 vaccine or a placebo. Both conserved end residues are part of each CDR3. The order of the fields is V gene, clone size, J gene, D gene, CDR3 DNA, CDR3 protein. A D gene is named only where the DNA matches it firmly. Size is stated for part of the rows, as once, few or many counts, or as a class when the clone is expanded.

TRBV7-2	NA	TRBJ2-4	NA	TGTGCCAGCAGCTTACGGGCGCCAAACATTCAGTACTTC	CASSLRAPNIQYF
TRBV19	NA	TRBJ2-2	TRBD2	TGTGCCAGTAACGTAGCGGGATTGAACACCGGGGAGCTGTTTTTT	CASNVAGLNTGELFF
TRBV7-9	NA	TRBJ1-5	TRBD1	TGTGCCAGCAGCCCTAGGACAGGGAGAAATCAGCCCCAGCATTTT	CASSPRTGRNQPQHF
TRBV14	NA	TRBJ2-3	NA	TGTGCCAGCAGCCAAGCCTGGGGCACAGATACGCAGTATTTT	CASSQAWGTDTQYF
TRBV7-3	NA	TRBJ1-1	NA	TGTGCCAGCAGCTCACTCCCCTTCACTCCTCACAGGGTTTGGAACACTGAAGCTTTCTTT	CASSSLPFTPHRVWNTEAFF
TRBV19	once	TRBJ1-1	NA	TGTGCCAGTAGTATCTCCAGACAGGACAGAAGCACTGAAGCTTTCTTT	CASSISRQDRSTEAFF
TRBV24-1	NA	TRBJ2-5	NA	TGTGCCACCAGTGACCTTGCAGGGATGGGGGAGACCCAGTACTTC	CATSDLAGMGETQYF
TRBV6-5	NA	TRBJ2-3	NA	TGTGCCAGCAACCAGTGGGGCGAGGCGGGTACGCAGTATTTT	CASNQWGEAGTQYF
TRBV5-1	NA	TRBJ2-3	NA	TGCGCCAGCAGCAATGACGGAGATACGCAGTATTTT	CASSNDGDTQYF
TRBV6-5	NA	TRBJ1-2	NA	TGTGCCAGCAGTTACTCGGGGAGGAACTATGGCTACACCTTC	CASSYSGRNYGYTF
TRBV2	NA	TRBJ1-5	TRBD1	TGTGCCAGCAGTCTACAGGGGCTAAATCAGCCCCAGCATTTT	CASSLQGLNQPQHF
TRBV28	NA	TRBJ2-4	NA	TGTGCCAGCACCCCGATCGACACTCTAGCCAAAAACATTCAGTACTTC	CASTPIDTLAKNIQYF
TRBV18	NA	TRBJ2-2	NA	TGTGCCAGCTCACCACCCGGGGAGCTGTTTTTT	CASSPPGELFF
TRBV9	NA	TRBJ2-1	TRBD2	TGTGCCAGCAGCGTAGGGACTAGCGGGGGCCCCTACAATGAGCAGTTCTTC	CASSVGTSGGPYNEQFF
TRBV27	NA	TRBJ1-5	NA	TGTGCCAGCAGTTCCTCAGACAGTAGCAATCAGCCCCAGCATTTT	CASSSSDSSNQPQHF
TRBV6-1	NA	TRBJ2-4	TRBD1	TGTGCCAGCAGTTTTCAAAGGGACAGAAAAAACATTCAGTACTTC	CASSFQRDRKNIQYF
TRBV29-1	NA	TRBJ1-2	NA	TGCAGTGTTTGGGGGGCTGATGGCTACACCTTC	CSVWGADGYTF
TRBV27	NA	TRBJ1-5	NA	TGTGCCAGCAGTTTAGTTTTCAGCAATCAGCCCCAGCATTTT	CASSLVFSNQPQHF
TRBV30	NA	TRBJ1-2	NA	TGTGCCTGGAGTCCAACTATAACCTATGGCTACACCTTC	CAWSPTITYGYTF
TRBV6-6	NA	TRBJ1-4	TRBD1	TGTGCCAGCAGTTACTTCGACAGGGGAGTGGGAGAAAAACTGTTTTTT	CASSYFDRGVGEKLFF
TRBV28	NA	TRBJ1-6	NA	TGTGCCACCTGTCTCTATTCACCCCTCCACTTT	CATCLYSPLHF
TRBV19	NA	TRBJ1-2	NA	TGTGCCAGTAGTATAAGTCAACGCTATGGCTACACCTTC	CASSISQRYGYTF
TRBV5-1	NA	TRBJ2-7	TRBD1	TGCGCCAGCAGCGTGGGACAGGGGGTTACCTACGAGCAGTACTTC	CASSVGQGVTYEQYF
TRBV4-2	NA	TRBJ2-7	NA	TGTGCCAGCAGCCAGCCCTTCCTAGGATACGAGCAGTACTTC	CASSQPFLGYEQYF
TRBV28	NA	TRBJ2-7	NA	TGTGCCAGCAGTTTATACGGGTATGTTGGCGACGAGCAGTACTTC	CASSLYGYVGDEQYF
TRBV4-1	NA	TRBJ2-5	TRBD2	TGCGCCAGCAGCCAAGTCGGACTAGCGGGAGCGGAGACCCAGTACTTC	CASSQVGLAGAETQYF
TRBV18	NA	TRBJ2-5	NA	TGTGCCAGCTCACCGTCCGGGGGAGTATGGCGAGAGACCCAGTACTTC	CASSPSGGVWRETQYF
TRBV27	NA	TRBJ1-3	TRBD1	TGTGCCTGCAAAAGGACAGGGGACCCTGGAAACACCATATATTTT	CACKRTGDPGNTIYF
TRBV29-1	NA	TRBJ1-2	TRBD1	TGCAGCGTTGGGGACAGGGGGCTCTATGGCTACACCTTC	CSVGDRGLYGYTF
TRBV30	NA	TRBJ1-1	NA	TGTGCGTGGACCGTGAACACTGAAGCTTTCTTT	CAWTVNTEAFF
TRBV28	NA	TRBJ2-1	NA	TGTGCCAACTCCGAGGACAGTTCCTACAATGAGCAGTTCTTC	CANSEDSSYNEQFF
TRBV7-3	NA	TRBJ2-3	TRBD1	TGTGCCAGCAGCGAGGACAGGCAGGCAGATACGCAGTATTTT	CASSEDRQADTQYF
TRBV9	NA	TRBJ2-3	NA	TGTGCCAGCAGCTCACCTCGGGACCCCCTAAGCACAGATACGCAGTATTTT	CASSSPRDPLSTDTQYF
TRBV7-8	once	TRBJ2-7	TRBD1	TGTGCCAGCAGCTTAGGTCGGGGACAGTCCCGCGAGCAGTACTTC	CASSLGRGQSREQYF
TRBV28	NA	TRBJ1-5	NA	TGTGCCAGCAGTTTCTACCGACAGCGGAGGAATCAGCCCCAGCATTTT	CASSFYRQRRNQPQHF